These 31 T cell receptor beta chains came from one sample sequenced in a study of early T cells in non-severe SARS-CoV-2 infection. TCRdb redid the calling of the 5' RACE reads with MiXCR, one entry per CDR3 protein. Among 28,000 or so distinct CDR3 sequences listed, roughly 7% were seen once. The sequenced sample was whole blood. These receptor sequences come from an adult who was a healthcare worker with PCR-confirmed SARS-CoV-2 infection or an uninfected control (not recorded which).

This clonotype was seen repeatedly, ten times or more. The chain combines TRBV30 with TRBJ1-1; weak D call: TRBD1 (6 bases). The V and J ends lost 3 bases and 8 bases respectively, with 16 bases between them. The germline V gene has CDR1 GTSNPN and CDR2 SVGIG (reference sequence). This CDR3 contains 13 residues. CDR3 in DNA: TGTGCCTGGAGGCGCCAGGGGAACTTCGAAGCTTTCTTT. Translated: CAWRRQGNFEAFF.

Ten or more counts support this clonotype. The CDR3 spells CSVKGFPYNEQFF. The CDR3 DNA sequence: TGCAGCGTTAAAGGGTTTCCCTACAATGAGCAGTTCTTC. The chain employs TRBV29-1 and TRBJ2-1, with D uncertain. The CDR3 loop spans 13 amino acids. Germline CDR1 and CDR2: SQVTM and ANQGSEA. V was cut by 5 bases and J by 2 bases, with 10 bases left in between.

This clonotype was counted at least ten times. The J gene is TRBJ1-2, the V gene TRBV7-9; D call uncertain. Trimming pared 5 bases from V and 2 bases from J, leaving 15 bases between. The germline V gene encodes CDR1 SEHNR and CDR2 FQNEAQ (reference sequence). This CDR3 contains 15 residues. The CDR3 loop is CASSAEGSTNYGYTF. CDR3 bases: TGTGCCAGCAGCGCAGAGGGAAGTACGAACTATGGCTACACCTTC.

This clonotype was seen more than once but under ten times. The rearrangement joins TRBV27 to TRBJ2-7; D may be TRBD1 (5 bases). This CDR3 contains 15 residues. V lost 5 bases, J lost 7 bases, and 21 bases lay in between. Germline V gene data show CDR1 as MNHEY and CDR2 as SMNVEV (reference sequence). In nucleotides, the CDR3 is TGTGCCAGCAGTATTACAGGTCGTAGCAATGAGGAGCAGTACTTC. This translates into CASSITGRSNEEQYF.

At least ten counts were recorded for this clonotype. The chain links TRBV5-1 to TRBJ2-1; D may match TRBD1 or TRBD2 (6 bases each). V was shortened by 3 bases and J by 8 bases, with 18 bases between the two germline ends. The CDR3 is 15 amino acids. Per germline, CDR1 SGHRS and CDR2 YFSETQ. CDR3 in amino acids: CASSWGAALGDEQFF. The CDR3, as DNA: TGCGCCAGCAGCTGGGGGGCGGCGCTAGGGGATGAGCAGTTCTTC.

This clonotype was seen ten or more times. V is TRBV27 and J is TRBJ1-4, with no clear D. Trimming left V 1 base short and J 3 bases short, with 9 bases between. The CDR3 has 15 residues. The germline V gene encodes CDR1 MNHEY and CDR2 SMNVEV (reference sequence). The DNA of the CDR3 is TGTGCCAGCAGTTTATATCAACAGTCTAATGAAAAACTGTTTTTT. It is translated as CASSLYQQSNEKLFF.

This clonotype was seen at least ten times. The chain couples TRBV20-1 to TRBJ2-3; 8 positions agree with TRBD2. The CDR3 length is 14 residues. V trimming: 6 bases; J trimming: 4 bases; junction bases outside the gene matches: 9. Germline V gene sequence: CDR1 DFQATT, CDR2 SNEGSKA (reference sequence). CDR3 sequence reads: CSAEGGSGADTQYF. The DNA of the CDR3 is TGCAGTGCCGAGGGGGGTAGCGGGGCAGATACGCAGTATTTT.

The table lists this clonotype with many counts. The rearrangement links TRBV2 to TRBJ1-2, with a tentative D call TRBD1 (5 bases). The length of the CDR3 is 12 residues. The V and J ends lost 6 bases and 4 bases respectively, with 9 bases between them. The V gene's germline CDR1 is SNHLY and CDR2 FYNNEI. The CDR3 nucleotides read TGTGCCAGCAGACAGGTTCTCTATGGCTACACCTTC. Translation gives CASRQVLYGYTF.

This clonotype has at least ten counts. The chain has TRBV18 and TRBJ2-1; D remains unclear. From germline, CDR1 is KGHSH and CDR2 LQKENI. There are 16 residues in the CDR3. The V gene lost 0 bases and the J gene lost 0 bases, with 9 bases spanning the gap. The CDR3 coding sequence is TGTGCCAGCTCACCACCCTGGCGGAGCTCCTACAATGAGCAGTTCTTC. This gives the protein CASSPPWRSSYNEQFF.

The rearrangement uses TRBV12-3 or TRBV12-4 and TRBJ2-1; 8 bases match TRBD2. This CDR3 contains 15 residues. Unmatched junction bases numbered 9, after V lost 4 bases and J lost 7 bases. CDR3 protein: CASSSHGTSENEQFF. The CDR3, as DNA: TGTGCCAGCAGTTCCCACGGGACTAGTGAGAATGAGCAGTTCTTC.

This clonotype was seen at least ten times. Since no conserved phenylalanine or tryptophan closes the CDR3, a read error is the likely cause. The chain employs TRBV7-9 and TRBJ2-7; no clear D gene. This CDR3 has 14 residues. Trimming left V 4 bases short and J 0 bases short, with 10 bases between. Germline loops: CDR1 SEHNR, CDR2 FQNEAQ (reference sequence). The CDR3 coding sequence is TGTGCCAGCAGCTCTTGGTTGGACTCCTACGAGCAGTACCTC. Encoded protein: CASSSWLDSYEQYL.

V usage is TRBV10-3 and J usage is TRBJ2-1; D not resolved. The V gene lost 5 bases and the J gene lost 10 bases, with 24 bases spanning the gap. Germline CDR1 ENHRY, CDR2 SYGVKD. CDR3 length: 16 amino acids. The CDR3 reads CAISRKSAMSSPEQFF. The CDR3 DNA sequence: TGTGCCATCAGTCGGAAGAGTGCAATGAGCAGCCCCGAGCAGTTCTTC.

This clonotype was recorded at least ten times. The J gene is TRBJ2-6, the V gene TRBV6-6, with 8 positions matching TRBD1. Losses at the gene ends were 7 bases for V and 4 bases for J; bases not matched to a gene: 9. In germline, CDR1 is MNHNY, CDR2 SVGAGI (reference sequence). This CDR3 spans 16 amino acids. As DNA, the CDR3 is TGTGCCAGCAAACCGACAGGGGCGTCCGGGGCCAACGTCCTGACTTTC. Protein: CASKPTGASGANVLTF.

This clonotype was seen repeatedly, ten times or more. The CDR3 sequence: CASSLLDGTYEQYF. The CDR3 DNA follows: TGTGCCAGCTCACTCCTAGACGGGACCTACGAGCAGTACTTC. The J gene is TRBJ2-7, the V gene TRBV18; D is perhaps TRBD2 (5 bases). The CDR3 covers 14 residues. Trimming removed 4 bases at V and 2 bases at J, with 12 bases between. Germline values: CDR1 KGHSH, CDR2 LQKENI.

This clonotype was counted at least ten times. The CDR3 DNA reads as TGTGCCAGCCGACCCTACCAGGGACAGGGGTTCACCGGGGAGCTGTTTTTT. Amino acid sequence: CASRPYQGQGFTGELFF. This chain uses TRBV6-5 with TRBJ2-2; TRBD1 matches at 10 bases. CDR1 is MNHEY and CDR2 is SVGAGI in the germline V gene. V shed 8 bases, J shed 4 bases, and the junction held 13 bases outside the gene matches. CDR3 length: 17 residues.

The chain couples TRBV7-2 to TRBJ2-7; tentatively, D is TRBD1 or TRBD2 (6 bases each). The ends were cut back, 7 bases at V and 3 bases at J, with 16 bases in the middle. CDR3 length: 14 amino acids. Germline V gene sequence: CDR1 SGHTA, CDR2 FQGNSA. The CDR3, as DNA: TGTGCCAGCACCAAGGACGGGGGCGACTACGAGCAGTACTTC. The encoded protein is CASTKDGGDYEQYF.

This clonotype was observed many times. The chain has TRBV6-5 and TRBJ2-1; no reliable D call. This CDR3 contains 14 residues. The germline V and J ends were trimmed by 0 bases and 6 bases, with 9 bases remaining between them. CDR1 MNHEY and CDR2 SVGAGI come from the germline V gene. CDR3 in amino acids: CASSYSSYLNEQFF. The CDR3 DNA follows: TGTGCCAGCAGTTACTCGAGTTACCTCAATGAGCAGTTCTTC.

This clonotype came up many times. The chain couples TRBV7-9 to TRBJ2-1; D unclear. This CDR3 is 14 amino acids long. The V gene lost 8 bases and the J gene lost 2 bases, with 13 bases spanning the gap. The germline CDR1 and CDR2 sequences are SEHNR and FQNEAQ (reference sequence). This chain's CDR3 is CASDGQATYNEQFF. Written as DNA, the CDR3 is TGTGCCAGCGATGGGCAGGCTACCTACAATGAGCAGTTCTTC.

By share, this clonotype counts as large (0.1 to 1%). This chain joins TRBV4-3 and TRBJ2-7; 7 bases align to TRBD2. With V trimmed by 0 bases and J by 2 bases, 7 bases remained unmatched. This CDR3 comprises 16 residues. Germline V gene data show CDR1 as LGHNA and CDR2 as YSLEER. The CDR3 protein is CASSQEWASGAYEQYF. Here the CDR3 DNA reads TGCGCCAGCAGCCAAGAATGGGCTAGCGGAGCCTACGAGCAGTACTTC.

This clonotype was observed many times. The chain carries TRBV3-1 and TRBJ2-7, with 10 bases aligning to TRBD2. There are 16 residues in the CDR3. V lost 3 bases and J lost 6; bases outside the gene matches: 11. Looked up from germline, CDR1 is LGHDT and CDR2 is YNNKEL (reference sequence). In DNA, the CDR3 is TGTGCCAGCAGCCATACCACAAGCGGGAGGGCCGCCGAGCAGTACTTC. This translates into CASSHTTSGRAAEQYF.

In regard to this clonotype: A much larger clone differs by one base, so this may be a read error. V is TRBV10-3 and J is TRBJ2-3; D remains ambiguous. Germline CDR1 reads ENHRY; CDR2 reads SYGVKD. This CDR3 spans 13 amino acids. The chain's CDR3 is CVISAPATDTQYF. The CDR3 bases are TGTGTCATCAGTGCGCCCGCCACTGATACGCAGTATTTT.

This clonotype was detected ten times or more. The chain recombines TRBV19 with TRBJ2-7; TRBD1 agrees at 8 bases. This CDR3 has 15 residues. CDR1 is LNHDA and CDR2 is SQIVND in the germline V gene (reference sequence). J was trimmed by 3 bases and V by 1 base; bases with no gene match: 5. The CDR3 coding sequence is TGTGCCAGTAGTATAGCCACAGGGGGAAACTACGAGCAGTACTTC. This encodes CASSIATGGNYEQYF.

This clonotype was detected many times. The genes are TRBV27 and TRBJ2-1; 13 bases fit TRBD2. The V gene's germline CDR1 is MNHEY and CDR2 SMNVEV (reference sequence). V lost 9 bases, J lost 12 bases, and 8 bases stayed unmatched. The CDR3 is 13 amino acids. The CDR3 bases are TGTGCCAGTAAGACTAGCGGGAGGTTTCGGCAGTTCTTC. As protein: CASKTSGRFRQFF.

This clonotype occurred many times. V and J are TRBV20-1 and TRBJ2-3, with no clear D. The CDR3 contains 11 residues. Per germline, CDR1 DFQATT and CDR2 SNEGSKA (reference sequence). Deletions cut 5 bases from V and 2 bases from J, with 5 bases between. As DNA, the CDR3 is TGCAGTGCTCTTATCACAGATACGCAGTATTTT. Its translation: CSALITDTQYF.

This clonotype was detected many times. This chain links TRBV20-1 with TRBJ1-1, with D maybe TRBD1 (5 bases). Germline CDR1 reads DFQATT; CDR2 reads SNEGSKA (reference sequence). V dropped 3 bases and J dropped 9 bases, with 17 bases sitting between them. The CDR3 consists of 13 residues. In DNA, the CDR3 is TGCAGTGCTAGTTCGACAGCAGGAACCCAAGCTTTCTTT. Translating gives CSASSTAGTQAFF.

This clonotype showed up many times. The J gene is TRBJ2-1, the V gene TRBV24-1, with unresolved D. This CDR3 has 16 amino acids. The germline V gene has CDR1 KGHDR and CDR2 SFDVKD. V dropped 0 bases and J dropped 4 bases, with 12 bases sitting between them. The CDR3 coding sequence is TGTGCCACCAGTGATTTGCCCAAGACGGGTTACAATGAGCAGTTCTTC. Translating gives CATSDLPKTGYNEQFF.

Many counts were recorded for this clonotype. The CDR3 sequence is CASSPTGQPNTEAFF. The CDR3 coding sequence is TGTGCCAGCTCACCAACCGGACAGCCGAACACTGAAGCTTTCTTT. This sequence joins TRBV18 and TRBJ1-1, with D perhaps TRBD1 (6 bases). Germline V gene sequence: CDR1 KGHSH, CDR2 LQKENI. V was pared by 2 bases and J by 1 base, with 11 bases between. The CDR3 runs to 15 residues.

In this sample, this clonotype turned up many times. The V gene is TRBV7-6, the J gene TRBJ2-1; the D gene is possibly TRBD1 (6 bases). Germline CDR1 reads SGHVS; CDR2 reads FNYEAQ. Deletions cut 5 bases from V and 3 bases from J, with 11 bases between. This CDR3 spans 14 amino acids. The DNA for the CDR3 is TGTGCCAGCAGCGCCGACAGGAGCTACAATGAGCAGTTCTTC. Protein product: CASSADRSYNEQFF.

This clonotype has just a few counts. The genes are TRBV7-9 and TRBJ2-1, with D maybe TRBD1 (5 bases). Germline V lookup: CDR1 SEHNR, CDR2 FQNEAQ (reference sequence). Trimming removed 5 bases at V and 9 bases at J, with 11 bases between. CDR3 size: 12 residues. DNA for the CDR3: TGTGCCAGCAGCCCAGGGTCGATTGAGCAGTTCTTC. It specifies CASSPGSIEQFF.

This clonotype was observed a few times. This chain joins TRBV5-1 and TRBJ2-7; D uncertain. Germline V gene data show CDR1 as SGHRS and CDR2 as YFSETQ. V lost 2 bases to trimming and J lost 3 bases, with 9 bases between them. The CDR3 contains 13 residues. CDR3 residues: CASSFWPSYEQYF. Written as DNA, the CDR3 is TGCGCCAGCAGCTTTTGGCCTAGCTACGAGCAGTACTTC. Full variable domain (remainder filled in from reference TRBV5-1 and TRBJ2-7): KAGVTQTPRYLIKTRGQQVTLSCSPISGHRSVSWYQQTPGQGLQFLFEYFSETQRNKGNFPGRFSGRQFSNSRSEMNVSTLELGDSALYLCASSFWPSYEQYFGPGTRLTVT.

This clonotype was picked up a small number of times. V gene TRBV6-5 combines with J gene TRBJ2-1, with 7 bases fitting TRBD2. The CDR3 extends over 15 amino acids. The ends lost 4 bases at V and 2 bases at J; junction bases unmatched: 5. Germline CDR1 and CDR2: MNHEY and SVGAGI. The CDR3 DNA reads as TGTGCCAGCAGTTGGGGAGGGCAGGCCTACAATGAGCAGTTCTTC. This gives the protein CASSWGGQAYNEQFF.